A selection of T cell receptor beta chains follows, all from one sample in a study of blood T cell repertoires in COVID-19. TCRdb's table, derived via immunoSEQ multiplex PCR, lists solely in-frame clones and lacks some. The sample yields about 76,000 clones, 90% seen once. Input material: peripheral blood. The receptors derive from a woman aged 45-65 years in a cohort sampled during active COVID-19. Both conserved end residues are part of each CDR3. The D gene is left open where the match is weak.

CASSPWTGGIREKLFF TRBV7-8 TRBD1
CASSTTGLNEKLFF TRBV21-1 NA
CASSLNRAYEQYF TRBV27 NA
CSVPQGAPGGYTF TRBV29-1 TRBD1
CASSSTNRAHTQYF TRBV11-2 NA
CASSSPQGVNTEAFF TRBV9 TRBD1
CASRPSGQGRGTDTQYF TRBV28 TRBD1
CASGPGGSEKLFF TRBV5-1 TRBD1
CASSGAGPQETQYF TRBV6-4 NA
CASSRGLNTEAFF TRBV28 NA
CASSFRGPTDTQYF TRBV28 NA
CASSLSGVNNEKLFF TRBV28 NA
CASSPSTAGDKDTQYF TRBV3-1/TRBV3-2 TRBD2
CASSPEQSNQPQHF TRBV18 NA
CASSRGQGNEKLFF TRBV5-1 TRBD1
CASRPRGTEAFF TRBV12-3/TRBV12-4 NA
CASSEQGLAGRDEQFF TRBV9 TRBD2
CASSSEGSNQPQHF TRBV6-5 NA
CASHWGLAADNEQFF TRBV19 NA
CASSTSGTSGRGEQFF TRBV19 TRBD2
CASRAGGPGYGYTF TRBV28 TRBD1
CACRSAGTDTQYF TRBV27 NA
CASSSRTSGRPSVNSYNEQFF TRBV5-1 TRBD2
CASSVGQGSPYEQYF TRBV9 TRBD1
CASSSRTSGYNEQFF TRBV7-6 TRBD2
CASSDPNSGSGVTQYF TRBV6-4 TRBD2
CSVGAGTSGSNEQFF TRBV29-1 TRBD2
CASSIDRASGPNEQFF TRBV19 TRBD2
CASSPGQAEKLFF TRBV28 TRBD1
CASSPRGRAFEQFF TRBV18 TRBD2
CASSFAAGQMNEQFF TRBV7-9 NA
CASSLLGANTEAFF TRBV7-8 NA
CASIPGQGNTGELFF TRBV28 TRBD1
CASSPRTGEKLFF TRBV18 TRBD1
CASGVGGALGKLFF TRBV5-6 NA
CASSLTSGTSTDTQYF TRBV5-1 TRBD2
CASSQGLAGPLNNEQFF TRBV7-9 TRBD2
CASNLAGGQETQYF TRBV7-2 TRBD2
CASSRASGSYNEQFF TRBV7-6 TRBD2
CASSLGRDGYTF TRBV5-1 NA
CASSIAQAHEQFF TRBV19 NA
CSVGGWDTQYF TRBV29-1 NA
CASSPTEEGTNEQFF TRBV13 NA
CASSQGLAGGSYNEQFF TRBV6-2/TRBV6-3 TRBD2
CASTQEEYYEQYF TRBV7-9 NA
CASSQVGQGRRGGYTF TRBV4-1 TRBD1
CASTLISYTF TRBV5-4 NA
CASSPSESEKLFF TRBV3-1/TRBV3-2 NA
CASSLVGTGGYTF TRBV7-2 TRBD1
CSVGPGTLNTEAFF TRBV29-1 NA
CASSPPQVAKNIQYF TRBV18 NA
CAWTVGGGDEQFF TRBV30 NA
CASSIRRGGEAFF TRBV19 NA
CASSPETLSNQPQHF TRBV28 NA
CASSGQHVNTQYF TRBV19 NA
CASSQGGTGGFNEKLFF TRBV3-1/TRBV3-2 TRBD1
CASMLFLGLAGETQYF TRBV2 TRBD2
CATSSRKTEPRNEQFF TRBV15 NA
CASSPEGGQGYEQYF TRBV18 NA
CASSRQGQGINQPQHF TRBV19 TRBD1